The text below deals with one T cell receptor (beta chain). This clone was counted only a few times. Its recognized antigen is unknown. It has no much larger one-base neighbor in the sample; base qualities were not kept. Libraries came from the immunoSEQ multiplex PCR assay. A mixture of 60 forward primers for TCR Vbeta segments and 13 reverse primers for TCR Jbeta segments was used in the multiplex PCR. The CDR3 region of rearranged TCR beta genes was amplified from genomic DNA with a multiplex PCR assay. The Illumina HiSeq System was used to sequence the amplified TCR beta libraries as 87-base-pair reads. The paper's data handling went like this. A later analysis counted about 80 million unique TCR beta chains across the 550 to 700 repertoires, and some 12 million of these chains were shared by at least two donors. Raw reads were error-corrected and collapsed into unique sequences by a nearest-neighbor algorithm in which closely related sequences were merged to remove PCR and sequencing errors. Alignment of CDR3 sequences to IMGT reference sequences was used to assign V, D and J gene segments. For a sequence to be retained, at least a six-nucleotide match to both a V gene segment and a J gene segment was required. Rearrangements were called productive when the CDR3 lacked stop codons and stayed in frame with V and J; all others were non-productive. CDR3 was defined according to IMGT convention as the region running from the second conserved V-encoded cysteine to the conserved J-encoded phenylalanine. Sequences without an unambiguous match to a single V gene segment were excluded from the earlier analysis of about 600 of the donors. In an earlier analysis of approximately 590 of the donors, V segments were called functional above 56.7% productive rearrangements and were called segregating when the between-donor standard deviation exceeded 5%. A statistical classification framework was built to diagnose cytomegalovirus status from the catalog of TCR beta chain sequences. A later analysis assigned V and J genes by comparing TCR nucleotide sequences with IMGT/GENE-DB human TR gene sequences. A later analysis assigned CDR3 sequences and most-parsimonious VDJ recombination scenarios with the TCRdist pipeline. In a later analysis, each TCR beta chain was defined by its CDR3 amino acid sequence together with its V-gene family, and reads without a unique V-gene family were excluded. To address suspected cross-contamination and a sequencing artifact, a later analysis removed around 600 highly shared, low-generation-probability nucleotide sequences. In a later analysis, a clonal expansion index for each public chain was calculated from normalized within-repertoire ranks of inferred template counts. A later analysis computed generation probabilities with a VDJ recombination model fitted to out-of-frame rearrangements, and checked the results against IGoR. In a later analysis, TCR-TCR, TCR-HLA and TCR-CMV co-occurrence was scored with hypergeometric tests, and a repertoire-size bias correction was applied to TCR pairs. False discovery rates were estimated in a later analysis by permuting HLA or CMV assignments 20 times. A later analysis grouped co-occurring TCRs with DBSCAN, adding TCRdist sequence similarity when clustering within HLA-allele-positive subsets. Repertoires with fewer than 30,000 or more than 120,000 public chains were left out of co-occurrence clustering, as were four to six repertoires with anomalous nucleotide sharing. As stored in TCRdb, this immuneACCESS dataset retains in-frame rearrangements with V and J assigned. A fraction of the clones does not appear; measured against another copy, unresolved V genes explain less than half of the discrepancy, and the remainder lacks a known reason. Clonal size and the V and J genes are those of that table, whereas D and trimming came from the DNA. The sample records 150,000 to 200,000 clones, 60% to 85% of which are singletons. Of the sample, 7.4% is held by the ten largest clones.

The record originates from a study of cytomegalovirus exposure and HLA in healthy donors (dated by TCRdb to 2017 to 2019). As for the study more broadly: In an earlier analysis of several hundred of the donors, 276 Gb of sequence data and 90 million to 120 million unique TCR beta sequences from about 190 million T cells were reported. An early release covering roughly 640 HLA-typed donors comprised approximately 290 gigabases of sequencing data and tens of millions of unique TCR sequences. The genetic ancestry cluster associated with self-reported Caucasian donors included 70% to 85% of the approximately 400 genotyped donors. The study aimed to test whether cataloging public T cell receptors could reveal signatures of past pathogen exposure. The T cell repertoires of under 700 subjects were profiled by immunosequencing and related to cytomegalovirus serostatus. In addition to the first cohort of around 670 subjects, a separate validation cohort of 120 different subjects was used. To predict cytomegalovirus infection status, the study brought together high-throughput TCR immunosequencing, statistical association of individual TCRs with disease status, and machine learning. A later analysis re-examined previously published TCR beta repertoires from 600 to 700 donors and added high-resolution HLA genotyping to investigate patterns of TCR occurrence. The later analysis used no new phenotypic data to find candidate immune exposures, relying instead on TCR beta sequences and their occurrence across donors. In an earlier analysis of roughly 540 of the donors, high-throughput TCR beta sequencing was used to judge whether each TCR beta V gene segment behaved as functional or pseudogenic. Donor age, sex, ethnicity and CMV serostatus were collected together with the repertoire data. A later genetic analysis used genome-wide SNP genotypes for about 65% of the roughly 670 donors, treating that subset as a discovery cohort. All discovery cohort repertoires had been generated on a single sequencing platform. HLA typing covered class I and class II loci at four-digit resolution. The number of donors typed differed by locus, with roughly 629-640 for A, B, C, DRB1 and DQB1, around 500 for DQA1, 600 to 610 for DPA1, and approximately 470 for DPB1. A few DR-DQ haplotypes were treated as single units for association and clustering because of strong linkage in the cohort. Among around 400 genotyped donors of the cohort, an average of around 220,000 unique TCR beta nucleotide sequences was sequenced per donor, of which about 19% were non-productive. Results and caveats for the whole study, not just this receptor: In a later analysis, several top co-occurrence clusters were reported to appear linked to parvovirus B19, influenza, CMV and Epstein-Barr virus. Cytomegalovirus status was reported to be diagnosed by the classifier with high specificity and sensitivity in both the original and validation cohorts. A further reported finding was that TCR beta sequences accurately predicted the HLA-A and HLA-B alleles for most subjects in the first cohort. Linkage disequilibrium might explain the correlated functional status among segregating V segments, but an unknown experimental factor could not be excluded. Compared with the approximately 600-donor mean, donors in an Asian-associated ancestry cluster had fewer N-insertions in productive TCRs, according to a later genetic analysis. An association between a missense DCLRE1C variant and V-gene and J-gene trimming of TCR beta chains was found in a later genetic analysis and replicated in an independent cohort. Most TCR sequences were seen in very few donors, while some public TCRs were found in many individuals. According to a later analysis, TCR association rates differed among HLA loci, with DRB1 alleles showing the most associated TCRs and HLA-C alleles showing the fewest. The authors suggested that the approach could potentially be generalized to other disease states and immunological phenotypes. In the study, around 150 TCR beta chains were listed as associated with cytomegalovirus. A few of the identified cytomegalovirus-associated TCR beta chains were confirmed in vitro to be specific for cytomegalovirus antigens. Because counts were too low, about 17 rarely observed V segments, including chromosome 9 orphons, were excluded from the earlier analysis of 500 to 700 of the donors. When HLA alleles, especially DR and DQ, strongly co-occurred, TCR associations were difficult to assign to individual alleles. In this cohort, only TCR beta chains were sequenced, and detectable features were limited by the absence of alpha or paired-chain data. Because HLA typing was unavailable for some donors at each locus, only the typed subset was used in association tests. According to a later analysis, most CMV-associated TCR beta chains appeared to be HLA-restricted, and the HLA associations seemed to be driven largely by CMV exposure. Because the 87-base-pair reads could not distinguish some IMGT-functional V segments, including TRBV6-2 and TRBV6-3, those segments were excluded. A later analysis associated 16,951 TCR beta sequences with specific HLA alleles at a false discovery rate of 0.05. For the cohort, immune exposure information was limited to CMV serostatus. A cluster of highly shared sequence variants was judged likely to represent a technical artifact of the sequencing pipeline. Broadly in line with IMGT annotations, most TCR beta V segments showed up in productive rearrangements about 87% or about 30% of the time in an earlier analysis of about 500 of the donors. A later analysis found that HLA-associated TCR beta chains were more clonally expanded and had lower generation probabilities than equally common non-associated chains. Sequencing depth was assumed to be roughly uniform across donors in the presence/absence analyses, though that assumption may not hold.

The CDR3 covers 12 residues, taking in both the cysteine and the phenylalanine. The entry retains the CDR3 DNA only, 36 bases that are in frame from base 1. Clipping removes 3 bases from V and 7 bases from J, with 0 as the unmatched junction base count. Based on the germline V gene, the CDR1 and CDR2 sequences are MGHRA and YSYEKL. The cohort consisted of 650 to 700 healthy bone marrow donors. Cohort members were all nominally healthy when sampled, although unrecorded immune exposures were likely present. The donor was CMV seropositive and belonged to the group of over 250 seropositive cohort members. Every donor gave a peripheral blood sample, and the peripheral blood mononuclear cells from that sample were used for TCR beta sequencing. The Qiagen DNeasy Blood Extraction Kit was used to extract genomic DNA from the blood cell samples.

The sequence derives from a male donor in good health and CMV-seropositive. Sequencing used PBMCs. The chain is encoded by TRBV4-1 joined to TRBJ2-1; the junction holds 7 bases that match TRBD2. The sequenced DNA is TGCGCCAGCAGCCACGGGGGGAATGAGCAGTTCTTC. This codes for CASSHGGNEQFF.